A single sample is the source of the 28 T cell receptor beta chains below, sequenced in a study of blood T cell repertoires in COVID-19. Repertoires were generated with immunoSEQ multiplex PCR, while TCRdb's copy carries only in-frame clones and drops some. The data contain roughly 150,000 clones, roughly four fifths of them singletons. The sample taken for sequencing was peripheral blood. The receptors here all came from a human donor with acute or convalescent COVID-19. The donor label of this sample is uncertain.

The chain is built from TRBV11-2 and TRBJ1-3; D remains unclear. The CDR3 has 15 residues. V was shortened by 0 bases and J by 0 bases, with 6 bases between the two germline ends. The germline V gene has CDR1 SGHAT and CDR2 FQNNGV. CDR3 DNA sequence: TGTGCCAGCAGCTTAGACAGCGTCTCTGGAAACACCATATATTTT. Its translation: CASSLDSVSGNTIYF.

The chain couples TRBV7-2 to TRBJ2-3; 11 nucleotides align to TRBD2. V dropped 6 bases and J dropped 4; count of bases not matched to a gene: 9. Per the germline V gene, CDR1 is SGHTA and CDR2 is FQGNSA. This CDR3 region has 16 residues. As DNA, the CDR3 is TGTGCCAGCAGGGTTACTAGCGGGGGCCAACCAGATACGCAGTATTTT. Amino acids: CASRVTSGGQPDTQYF.

This clone turned up a few times. V usage is TRBV30 and J usage is TRBJ1-1; maybe TRBD1 (5 bases). The CDR3 extends over 14 amino acids. The ends were cut back, 1 base at V and 6 bases at J, with 15 bases in the middle. Germline CDR1 GTSNPN, CDR2 SVGIG (reference sequence). CDR3 in DNA: TGTGCCTGGAGTGCGGTTGCAGGGATCGCTGAAGCTTTCTTT. Its translation is CAWSAVAGIAEAFF.

This chain connects TRBV2 to TRBJ1-5; 10 nucleotides match TRBD1. The trim removed 4 bases at V and 7 bases at J, leaving 4 bases unmatched. Germline loops: CDR1 SNHLY, CDR2 FYNNEI. This CDR3 spans 14 amino acids. CDR3 protein: CASSGDRGYQPQHF. The CDR3 DNA follows: TGTGCCAGCAGTGGGGACAGGGGATACCAGCCCCAGCATTTT. The whole variable domain, filled in from reference TRBV2 and TRBJ1-5, reads EPEVTQTPSHQVTQMGQEVILRCVPISNHLYFYWYRQILGQKVEFLVSFYNNEISEKSEIFDDQFSVERPDGSNFTLKIRSTKLEDSAMYFCASSGDRGYQPQHFGDGTRLSIL.

CDR3 in DNA: TGCGCCAGCAGCCAAGACGACACGCTATCCCTTGGCTACACCTTC. It translates to CASSQDDTLSLGYTF. The V and J genes are TRBV4-3 and TRBJ1-2, with D unclear. The V gene's germline CDR1 is LGHNA and CDR2 YSLEER. Trimming shortened V by 0 bases and J by 7 bases, and 15 bases separated the two germline ends. This CDR3 region has 15 residues.

CDR3 amino acids: CASSSGSLGSPLHF. As DNA, the CDR3 is TGTGCCAGCAGTTCCGGGAGCCTAGGTTCACCCCTCCACTTT. The gene calls are TRBV5-6 and TRBJ1-6; no firm D call. This CDR3 contains 14 residues. The V gene lost 5 bases and the J gene lost 9 bases, with 15 bases spanning the gap. From germline, CDR1 is SGHDT and CDR2 YYEEEE.

The chain recombines TRBV30 with TRBJ2-3; 9 positions match TRBD1. The CDR3 contains 14 residues. Trimming cost V 5 bases and J 3 bases; bases outside gene matches: 6. Germline V gives CDR1 GTSNPN, CDR2 SVGIG (reference sequence). Here the CDR3 reads CAWVMGTGTDTQYF. The CDR3 nucleotides read TGTGCCTGGGTGATGGGGACAGGGACAGATACGCAGTATTTT. The full variable domain, in which reference TRBV30 and TRBJ2-3 provide the parts outside the CDR3, is SQTIHQWPATLVQPVGSPLSLECTVEGTSNPNLYWYRQAAGRGLQLLFYSVGIGQISSEVPQNLSASRPQDRQFILSSKKLLLSDSGFYLCAWVMGTGTDTQYFGPGTRLTVL.

In regard to this clone: Distinct nucleotide sequences in the sample also encode this CDR3. V gene TRBV7-2 combines with J gene TRBJ2-3; D gene uncertain. The CDR3 has 12 amino acids. Trimming removed 5 bases from V and 7 bases from J, with 10 bases in between. The germline CDR1 and CDR2 sequences are SGHTA and FQGNSA. For the CDR3, the DNA is TGTGCCAGCAGCCAGCGTGGCAATACGCAGTATTTT. It yields the protein CASSQRGNTQYF. The full variable domain, rest sourced from reference TRBV7-2 and TRBJ2-3, is GAGVSQSPSNKVTEKGKDVELRCDPISGHTALYWYRQSLGQGLEFLIYFQGNSAPDKSGLPSDRFSAERTGGSVSTLTIQRTQQEDSAVYLCASSQRGNTQYFGPGTRLTVL.

The chain uses TRBV5-1 and TRBJ2-1, with 15 nucleotides matching TRBD2. The germline gives CDR1 SGHRS, CDR2 YFSETQ. The V gene end was trimmed by 2 bases and the J gene end by 7 bases; junction bases not matched to a gene: 7. The CDR3 sequence is 17 residues long. The DNA of the CDR3 is TGCGCCAGCAGCTTCGGGACTAGCGGGGGGATCTCAAATGAGCAGTTCTTC. It specifies CASSFGTSGGISNEQFF.

This chain uses TRBV27 with TRBJ2-3, with 9 bases identical to TRBD2. There are 16 residues in the CDR3. V shed 2 bases, J shed 2 bases, and the junction held 5 bases outside the gene matches. Germline assignment: CDR1 MNHEY and CDR2 SMNVEV (reference sequence). The CDR3 region is CASSLLSGGSTDTQYF. For the CDR3, the DNA is TGTGCCAGCAGTTTACTTAGCGGGGGCTCCACAGATACGCAGTATTTT.

The V call is TRBV9, the J call TRBJ2-3, with a possible D match to TRBD1 (6 bases). From germline, CDR1 is SGDLS and CDR2 YYNGEE. This CDR3 has 15 amino acids. Deletions cut 5 bases from V and 0 bases from J, with 13 bases between. The CDR3 sequence: CASSKTGPSTDTQYF. As DNA, the CDR3 is TGTGCCAGCAGTAAAACAGGGCCGAGCACAGATACGCAGTATTTT.

CDR3 nucleotides: TGTGCCAGCAGCTTGGGCCCGAAGAGGACTGAAGCTTTCTTT. It yields the protein CASSLGPKRTEAFF. This chain joins TRBV5-8 and TRBJ1-1, with no clear D. The ends were cut back, 0 bases at V and 5 bases at J, with 11 bases in the middle. CDR3 length: 14 amino acids. Germline-derived CDR1 and CDR2 are SGHTS and YDEGEE.

The rearrangement links TRBV11-2 to TRBJ2-1; 8 positions match TRBD2. The germline gives CDR1 SGHAT, CDR2 FQNNGV. V was clipped by 2 bases and J by 0 bases; unmatched bases: 6. CDR3 length: 17 amino acids. CDR3 residues: CASSLPFSGGSYNEQFF. The CDR3 DNA follows: TGTGCCAGCAGCTTACCCTTCAGCGGGGGCTCCTACAATGAGCAGTTCTTC.

This clone was seen ten or more times. The V and J genes are TRBV9 and TRBJ1-3; D is perhaps TRBD1 (5 bases). The CDR3 totals 16 residues. Trimming removed 4 bases from V and 0 bases from J, with 14 bases in between. Germline-derived CDR1 and CDR2 are SGDLS and YYNGEE. The CDR3 sequence: CASSPIAGGSGNTIYF. The CDR3 DNA sequence: TGTGCCAGCAGCCCGATCGCCGGGGGCTCTGGAAACACCATATATTTT.

The chain links TRBV6-4 to TRBJ1-2; no clear D. Trimming removed 4 bases at V and 9 bases at J, with 12 bases between. The CDR3 extends over 12 amino acids. The germline gives CDR1 MRHNA, CDR2 SNTAGT. CDR3 nucleotide sequence: TGTGCCAGCAGTGCCGAGGGCGGGAGCTACACCTTC. It codes for CASSAEGGSYTF.

In this sample, this clone turned up once. The chain has TRBV27 and TRBJ1-2; TRBD1 is a possible D gene (6 bases). CDR3 length: 13 residues. V lost 6 bases to trimming and J lost 7 bases, with 15 bases between them. The germline V gene has CDR1 MNHEY and CDR2 SMNVEV (reference sequence). The CDR3 spells CASSLTGESGYTF. In DNA form, the CDR3 reads TGTGCCAGCAGCTTGACAGGAGAAAGTGGCTACACCTTC.

This chain uses TRBV2 with TRBJ1-5; 8 nucleotides line up with TRBD1. After removal of 5 bases from V and 3 bases from J, the junction contained 6 bases not matched to a gene. From germline, CDR1 is SNHLY and CDR2 FYNNEI. This CDR3 has 15 residues. Here the CDR3 reads CASSRTGGVNQPQHF. In nucleotides, the CDR3 is TGTGCCAGCAGTCGAACAGGGGGAGTCAATCAGCCCCAGCATTTT.

The rearrangement links TRBV6-2 or TRBV6-3 to TRBJ1-4; 7 positions agree with TRBD1. Germline V gene lookup returns CDR1 MNHEY and CDR2 SVGEGT. This CDR3 is 16 amino acids long. V lost 0 bases and J lost 8; bases outside the gene matches: 9. The CDR3 DNA is TGTGCCAGCAGTTACTCGAAATTTGGAGGGGGCGAAAAACTGTTTTTT. Its protein product is CASSYSKFGGGEKLFF.

This chain connects TRBV12-3 or TRBV12-4 to TRBJ2-1, with 9 bases fitting TRBD2. V shed 5 bases and J 10 bases; nucleotides not matched to a gene: 6. The CDR3 runs to 13 residues. The CDR3 sequence: CASSATSGGEQFF. The CDR3 coding sequence is TGTGCCAGCAGTGCGACTAGCGGAGGCGAGCAGTTCTTC.

J is TRBJ2-7 and V is TRBV10-3, with TRBD1 identical over 8 bases. The germline gives CDR1 ENHRY, CDR2 SYGVKD. The CDR3 is made up of 14 amino acids. Trimming cost V 6 bases and J 8 bases; bases outside gene matches: 12. The CDR3 is CAISIDGQGEKQYF. CDR3 bases: TGTGCCATCAGCATCGACGGACAGGGAGAAAAGCAGTACTTC.

This clone was recorded a few times. J is TRBJ2-7 and V is TRBV9, with TRBD2 identical over 11 bases. The germline V gene has CDR1 SGDLS and CDR2 YYNGEE. V dropped 3 bases and J dropped 6; count of bases not matched to a gene: 5. This CDR3 has 14 amino acids. This chain's CDR3 is CASSASGTSGEQYF. In DNA form, the CDR3 reads TGTGCCAGCAGCGCATCCGGGACTAGCGGCGAGCAGTACTTC.

This clone was recorded a few times. V gene TRBV4-1 combines with J gene TRBJ2-2; D might be TRBD2 (5 bases). Trimming shortened V by 0 bases and J by 4 bases, and 12 bases separated the two germline ends. The CDR3 contains 16 residues. Looked up from germline, CDR1 is MGHRA and CDR2 is YSYEKL. This CDR3 is CASSQEELASTGELFF. CDR3 nucleotide sequence: TGCGCCAGCAGCCAAGAGGAGTTAGCGTCCACCGGGGAGCTGTTTTTT.

The chain joins TRBV12-3 or TRBV12-4 to TRBJ1-6, with D possibly being TRBD1 (6 bases). Trimming stripped 6 bases from V and 7 bases from J, with 10 bases between. The CDR3 is 13 residues long. The CDR3 here is CASRRQVNSPLHF. Here the CDR3 DNA reads TGTGCCAGCAGGCGACAGGTCAATTCACCCCTCCACTTT.

The chain carries TRBV6-5 and TRBJ2-1; TRBD1 agrees at 7 bases. The CDR3 is 13 residues long. Germline values: CDR1 MNHEY, CDR2 SVGAGI. With 10 bases clipped from V and 5 bases from J, the junction kept 8 bases outside the gene matches. The CDR3 protein is CAIRQGSNNEQFF. As DNA, the CDR3 is TGTGCCATTCGACAGGGTTCGAACAATGAGCAGTTCTTC.

The CDR3: CASSFSTSSYEQYF. DNA of the CDR3: TGTGCCAGCAGCTTTTCGACTTCGTCCTACGAGCAGTACTTC. This chain joins TRBV7-9 and TRBJ2-7, with D unresolved. This CDR3 comprises 14 residues. V dropped 3 bases and J dropped 1 base, with 10 bases sitting between them. Germline loops: CDR1 SEHNR, CDR2 FQNEAQ (reference sequence).

V gene TRBV24-1 combines with J gene TRBJ1-5; TRBD1 might be the D (6 bases). Per germline, CDR1 KGHDR and CDR2 SFDVKD. CDR3 length: 14 amino acids. Deletions cut 4 bases from V and 9 bases from J, with 15 bases between. The CDR3 nucleotides are TGTGCCACCAGTGACTCGACAGGTAGGGGGCCCCAGCATTTT. Translated: CATSDSTGRGPQHF.

This clone occurred once. The chain carries TRBV27 and TRBJ2-3; no definite D call. Deletions cut 5 bases from V and 1 base from J, with 13 bases between. The germline V gene encodes CDR1 MNHEY and CDR2 SMNVEV (reference sequence). CDR3 length: 15 residues. CDR3 amino acids: CASSPHPRGTDTQYF. DNA of the CDR3: TGTGCCAGCAGTCCACACCCCCGGGGCACAGATACGCAGTATTTT.

This chain links TRBV5-4 with TRBJ2-2, with 10 bases fitting TRBD2. Germline V gene sequence: CDR1 SGHNT, CDR2 YYREEE (reference sequence). V gave up 0 bases and J gave up 3 bases; unmatched junction bases: 5. This CDR3 is 17 amino acids long. CDR3: CASSLEYSGGYTGELFF. CDR3 DNA: TGTGCCAGCAGCTTGGAGTATAGCGGGGGGTACACCGGGGAGCTGTTTTTT.